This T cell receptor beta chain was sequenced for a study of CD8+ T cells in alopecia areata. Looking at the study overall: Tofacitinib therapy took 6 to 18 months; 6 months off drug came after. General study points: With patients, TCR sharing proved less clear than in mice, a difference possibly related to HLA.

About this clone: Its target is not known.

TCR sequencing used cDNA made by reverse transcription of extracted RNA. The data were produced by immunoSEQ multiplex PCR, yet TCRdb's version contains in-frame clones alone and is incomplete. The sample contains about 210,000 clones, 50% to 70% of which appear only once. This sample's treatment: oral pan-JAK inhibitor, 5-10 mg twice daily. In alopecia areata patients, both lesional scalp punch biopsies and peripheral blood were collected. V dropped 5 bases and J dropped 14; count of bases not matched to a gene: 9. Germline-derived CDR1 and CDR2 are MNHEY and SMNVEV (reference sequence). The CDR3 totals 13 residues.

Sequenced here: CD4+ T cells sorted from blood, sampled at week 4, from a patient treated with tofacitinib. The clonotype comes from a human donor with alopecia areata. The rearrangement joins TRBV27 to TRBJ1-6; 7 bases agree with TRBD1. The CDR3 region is CASSNRQGATLHF. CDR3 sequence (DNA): TGTGCCAGCAGTAATCGACAGGGAGCGACCCTCCACTTT.